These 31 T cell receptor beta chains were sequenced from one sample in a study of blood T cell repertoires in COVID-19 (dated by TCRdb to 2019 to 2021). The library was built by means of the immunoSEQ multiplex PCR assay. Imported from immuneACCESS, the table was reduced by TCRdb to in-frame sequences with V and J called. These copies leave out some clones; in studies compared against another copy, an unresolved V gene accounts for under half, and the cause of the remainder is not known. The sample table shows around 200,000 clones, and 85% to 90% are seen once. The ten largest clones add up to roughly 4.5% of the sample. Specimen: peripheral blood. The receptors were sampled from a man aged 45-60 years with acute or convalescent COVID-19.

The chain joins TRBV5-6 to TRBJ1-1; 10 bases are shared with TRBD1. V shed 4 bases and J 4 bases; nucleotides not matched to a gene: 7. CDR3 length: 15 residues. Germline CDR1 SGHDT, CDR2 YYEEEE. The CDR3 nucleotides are TGTGCCAGCAGCCAGCCTTGGGACAGGGGCACTGAAGCTTTCTTT. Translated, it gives CASSQPWDRGTEAFF.

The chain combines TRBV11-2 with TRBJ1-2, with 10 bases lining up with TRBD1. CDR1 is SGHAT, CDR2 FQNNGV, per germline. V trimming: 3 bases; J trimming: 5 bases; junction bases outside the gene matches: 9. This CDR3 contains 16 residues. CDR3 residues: CASSFAGTGEKYGYTF. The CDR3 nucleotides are TGTGCCAGCAGCTTCGCTGGGACAGGGGAAAAGTATGGCTACACCTTC. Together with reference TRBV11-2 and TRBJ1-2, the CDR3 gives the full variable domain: EAGVAQSPRYKIIEKRQSVAFWCNPISGHATLYWYQQILGQGPKLLIQFQNNGVVDDSQLPKDRFSAERLKGVDSTLKIQPAKLEDSAVYLCASSFAGTGEKYGYTFGSGTRLTVV.

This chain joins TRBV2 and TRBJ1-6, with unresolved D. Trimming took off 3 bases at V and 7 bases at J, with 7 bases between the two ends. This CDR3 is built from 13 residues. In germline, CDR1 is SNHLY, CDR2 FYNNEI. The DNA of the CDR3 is TGTGCCAGCAGTGAGGCAGTAAATTCACCCCTCCACTTT. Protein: CASSEAVNSPLHF. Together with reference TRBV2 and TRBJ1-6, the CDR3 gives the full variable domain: EPEVTQTPSHQVTQMGQEVILRCVPISNHLYFYWYRQILGQKVEFLVSFYNNEISEKSEIFDDQFSVERPDGSNFTLKIRSTKLEDSAMYFCASSEAVNSPLHFGNGTRLTVT.

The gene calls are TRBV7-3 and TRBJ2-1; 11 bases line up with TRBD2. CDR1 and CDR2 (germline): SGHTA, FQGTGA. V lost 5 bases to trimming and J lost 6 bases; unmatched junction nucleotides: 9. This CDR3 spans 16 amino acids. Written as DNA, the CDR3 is TGTGCCAGCAGCCGCACTAGCGGGGGTACGGTCAATGAGCAGTTCTTC. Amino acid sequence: CASSRTSGGTVNEQFF.

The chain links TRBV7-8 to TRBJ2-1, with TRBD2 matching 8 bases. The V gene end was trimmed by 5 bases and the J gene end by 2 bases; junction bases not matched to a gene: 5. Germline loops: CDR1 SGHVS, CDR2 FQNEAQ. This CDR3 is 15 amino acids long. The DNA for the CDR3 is TGTGCCAGCAGCCTACGGGGGGGACCCTACAATGAGCAGTTCTTC. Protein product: CASSLRGGPYNEQFF.

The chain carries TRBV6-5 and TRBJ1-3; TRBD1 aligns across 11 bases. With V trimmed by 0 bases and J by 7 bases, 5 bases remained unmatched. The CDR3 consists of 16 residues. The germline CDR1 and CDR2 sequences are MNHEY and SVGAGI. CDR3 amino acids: CASSYSTGTGGNTIYF. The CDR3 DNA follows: TGTGCCAGCAGTTACTCGACCGGGACAGGGGGTAACACCATATATTTT.

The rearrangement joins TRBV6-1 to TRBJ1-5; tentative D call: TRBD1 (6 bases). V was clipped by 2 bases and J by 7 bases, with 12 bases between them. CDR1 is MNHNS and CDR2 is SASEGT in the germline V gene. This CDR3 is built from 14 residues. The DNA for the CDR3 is TGTGCCAGCAGTGAACAGGGGAAGGGCCAGCCCCAGCATTTT. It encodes CASSEQGKGQPQHF.

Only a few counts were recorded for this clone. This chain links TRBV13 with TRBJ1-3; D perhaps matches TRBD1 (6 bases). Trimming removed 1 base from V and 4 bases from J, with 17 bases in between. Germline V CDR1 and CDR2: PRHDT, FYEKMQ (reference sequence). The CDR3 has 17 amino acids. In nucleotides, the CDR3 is TGTGCCAGCAGCTTAGACCCGACAGGACCGATCGGAAACACCATATATTTT. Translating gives CASSLDPTGPIGNTIYF.

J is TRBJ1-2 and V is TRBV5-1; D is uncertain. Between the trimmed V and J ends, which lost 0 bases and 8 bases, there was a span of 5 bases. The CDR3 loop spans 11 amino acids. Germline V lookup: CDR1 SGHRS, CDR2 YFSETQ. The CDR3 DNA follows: TGCGCCAGCAGCTTGGGTGGCGGCTACACCTTC. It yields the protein CASSLGGGYTF. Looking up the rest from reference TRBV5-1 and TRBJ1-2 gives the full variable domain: KAGVTQTPRYLIKTRGQQVTLSCSPISGHRSVSWYQQTPGQGLQFLFEYFSETQRNKGNFPGRFSGRQFSNSRSEMNVSTLELGDSALYLCASSLGGGYTFGSGTRLTVV.

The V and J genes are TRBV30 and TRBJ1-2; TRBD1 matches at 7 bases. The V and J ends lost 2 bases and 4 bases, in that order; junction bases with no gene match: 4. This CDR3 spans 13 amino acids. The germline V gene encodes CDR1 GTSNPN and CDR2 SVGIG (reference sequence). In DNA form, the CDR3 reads TGTGCCTGGAGTTTACAGGGGCCCTATGGCTACACCTTC. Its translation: CAWSLQGPYGYTF.

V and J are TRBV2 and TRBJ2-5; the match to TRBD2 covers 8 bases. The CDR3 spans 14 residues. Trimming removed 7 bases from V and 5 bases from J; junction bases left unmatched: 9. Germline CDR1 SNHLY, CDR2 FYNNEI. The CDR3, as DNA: TGTGCCAGCAATAAAGCGGGGGCTGGGGAGACCCAGTACTTC. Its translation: CASNKAGAGETQYF. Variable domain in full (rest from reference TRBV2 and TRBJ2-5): EPEVTQTPSHQVTQMGQEVILRCVPISNHLYFYWYRQILGQKVEFLVSFYNNEISEKSEIFDDQFSVERPDGSNFTLKIRSTKLEDSAMYFCASNKAGAGETQYFGPGTRLLVL.

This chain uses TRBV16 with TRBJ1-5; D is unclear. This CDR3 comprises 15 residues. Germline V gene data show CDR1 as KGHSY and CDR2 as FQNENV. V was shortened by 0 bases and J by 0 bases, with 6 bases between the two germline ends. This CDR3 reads CASSQSGVSNQPQHF. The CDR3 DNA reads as TGTGCCAGCAGCCAATCTGGAGTTAGCAATCAGCCCCAGCATTTT.

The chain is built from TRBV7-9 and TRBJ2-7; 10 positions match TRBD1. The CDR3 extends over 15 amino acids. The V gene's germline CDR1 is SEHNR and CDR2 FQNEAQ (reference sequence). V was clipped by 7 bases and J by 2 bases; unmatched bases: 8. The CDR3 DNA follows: TGTGCCAGCACCTATGGACAGGGGGTAACCTACGAGCAGTACTTC. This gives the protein CASTYGQGVTYEQYF.

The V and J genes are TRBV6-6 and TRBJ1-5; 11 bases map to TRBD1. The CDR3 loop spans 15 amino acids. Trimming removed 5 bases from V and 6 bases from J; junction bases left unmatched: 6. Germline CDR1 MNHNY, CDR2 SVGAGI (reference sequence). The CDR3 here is CASSPDRGRTQPQHF. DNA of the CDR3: TGTGCCAGCAGTCCGGACAGGGGGCGGACTCAGCCCCAGCATTTT.

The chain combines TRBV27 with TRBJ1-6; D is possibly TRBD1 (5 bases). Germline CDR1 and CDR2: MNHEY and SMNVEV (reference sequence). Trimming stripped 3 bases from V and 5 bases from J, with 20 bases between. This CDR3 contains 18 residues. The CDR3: CASSFVGGGTLNNSPLHF. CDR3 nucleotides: TGTGCCAGCAGTTTTGTCGGGGGAGGGACTCTCAATAATTCACCCCTCCACTTT.

DNA for the CDR3: TGTGCCAGTAGTATACAGGCTAACCGGAACACTGAAGCTTTCTTT. Translating gives CASSIQANRNTEAFF. The chain recombines TRBV19 with TRBJ1-1; D is uncertain. There are 15 residues in the CDR3. The V end was cut by 2 bases, the J end by 1 base, with 11 bases between. CDR1 and CDR2 (germline): LNHDA, SQIVND (reference sequence).

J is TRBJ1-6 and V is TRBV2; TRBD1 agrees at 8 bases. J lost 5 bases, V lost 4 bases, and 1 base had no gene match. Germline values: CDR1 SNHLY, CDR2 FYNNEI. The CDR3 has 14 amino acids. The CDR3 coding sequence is TGTGCCAGCAGTGGACAGGGGAATAATTCACCCCTCCACTTT. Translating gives CASSGQGNNSPLHF.

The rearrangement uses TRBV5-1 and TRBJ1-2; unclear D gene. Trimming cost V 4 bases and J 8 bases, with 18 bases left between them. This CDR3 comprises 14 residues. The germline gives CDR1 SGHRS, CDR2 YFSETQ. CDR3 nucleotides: TGCGCCAGCAGCCCCGAACAGACGCTCGTCGGCTACACCTTC. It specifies CASSPEQTLVGYTF.

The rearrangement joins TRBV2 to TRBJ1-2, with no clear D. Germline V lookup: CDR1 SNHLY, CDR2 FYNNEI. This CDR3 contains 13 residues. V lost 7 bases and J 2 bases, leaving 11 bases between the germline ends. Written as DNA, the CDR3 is TGTGCCAGCAAAGAGGCGTCAAACTATGGCTACACCTTC. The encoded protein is CASKEASNYGYTF.

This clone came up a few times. CDR3 region: CASSPPGEVSNQPQHF. In nucleotides, the CDR3 is TGTGCCAGCTCACCGCCGGGTGAGGTTAGCAATCAGCCCCAGCATTTT. The chain couples TRBV18 to TRBJ1-5, with unresolved D. V was cut by 3 bases and J by 0 bases, with 12 bases left in between. CDR3 length: 16 amino acids. Per germline, CDR1 KGHSH and CDR2 LQKENI.

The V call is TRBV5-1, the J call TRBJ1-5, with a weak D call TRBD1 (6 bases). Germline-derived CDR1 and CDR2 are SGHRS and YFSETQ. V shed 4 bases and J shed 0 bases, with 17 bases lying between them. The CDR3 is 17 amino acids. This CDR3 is CASSLTGGQYSNQPQHF. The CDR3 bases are TGCGCCAGCAGCCTTACGGGCGGACAGTATAGCAATCAGCCCCAGCATTTT.

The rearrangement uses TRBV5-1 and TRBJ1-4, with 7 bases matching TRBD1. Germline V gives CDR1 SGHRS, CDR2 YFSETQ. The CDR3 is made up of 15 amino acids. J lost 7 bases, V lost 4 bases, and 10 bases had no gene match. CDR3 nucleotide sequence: TGCGCCAGCAGCCGTTGGACAGGCCCCCTTGAAAAACTGTTTTTT. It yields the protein CASSRWTGPLEKLFF.

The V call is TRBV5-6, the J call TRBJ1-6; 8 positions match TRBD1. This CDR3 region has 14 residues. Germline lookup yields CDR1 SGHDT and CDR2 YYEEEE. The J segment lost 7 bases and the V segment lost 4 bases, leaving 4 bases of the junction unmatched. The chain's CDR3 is CASSLDRENSPLHF. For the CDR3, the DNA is TGTGCCAGCAGCCTGGACAGGGAGAATTCACCCCTCCACTTT.

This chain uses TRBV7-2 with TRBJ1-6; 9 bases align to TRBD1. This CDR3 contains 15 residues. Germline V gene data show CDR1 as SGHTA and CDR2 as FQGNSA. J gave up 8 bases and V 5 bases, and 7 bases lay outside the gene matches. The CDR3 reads CASSTYWTGDSPLHF. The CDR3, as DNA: TGTGCCAGCAGCACCTACTGGACAGGGGATTCACCCCTCCACTTT.

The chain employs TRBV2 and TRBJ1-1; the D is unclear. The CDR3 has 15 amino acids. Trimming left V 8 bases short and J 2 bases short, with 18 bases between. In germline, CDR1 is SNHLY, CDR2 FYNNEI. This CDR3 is CASADHRGPNTEAFF. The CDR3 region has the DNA TGTGCCAGCGCTGACCACCGAGGCCCAAACACTGAAGCTTTCTTT. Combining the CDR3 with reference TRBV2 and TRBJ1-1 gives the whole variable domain EPEVTQTPSHQVTQMGQEVILRCVPISNHLYFYWYRQILGQKVEFLVSFYNNEISEKSEIFDDQFSVERPDGSNFTLKIRSTKLEDSAMYFCASADHRGPNTEAFFGQGTRLTVV.

The CDR3 here is CASTETNRGDPGELFF. The CDR3 DNA reads as TGTGCCAGCACCGAAACTAACAGGGGAGATCCCGGGGAGCTGTTTTTT. This chain connects TRBV6-6 to TRBJ2-2; 7 positions agree with TRBD1. CDR1 is MNHNY and CDR2 is SVGAGI in the germline V gene (reference sequence). Unmatched junction bases numbered 14, after V lost 7 bases and J lost 6 bases. The CDR3 extends over 16 amino acids.

The CDR3 sequence: CASSLVRRPSTDTQYF. The CDR3 DNA reads TGTGCCAGCAGCTTAGTACGGAGGCCTAGCACAGATACGCAGTATTTT. The chain recombines TRBV7-8 with TRBJ2-3; possible D gene TRBD2, 5 bases. V was shortened by 1 base and J by 0 bases, with 11 bases between the two germline ends. The CDR3 is 16 residues long. Germline CDR1 and CDR2: SGHVS and FQNEAQ. Variable domain in full (rest from reference TRBV7-8 and TRBJ2-3): GAGVSQSPRYKVAKRGQDVALRCDPISGHVSLFWYQQALGQGPEFLTYFQNEAQLDKSGLPSDRFFAERPEGSVSTLKIQRTQQEDSAVYLCASSLVRRPSTDTQYFGPGTRLTVL.

Written as DNA, the CDR3 is TGCGCCAGCAGCGTTTTTACCGGGACAGGGGTCGGAAAACTGTTTTTT. It translates to CASSVFTGTGVGKLFF. The chain carries TRBV5-1 and TRBJ1-4; TRBD1 aligns across 10 bases. Germline V gene sequence: CDR1 SGHRS, CDR2 YFSETQ. Trimming cost V 4 bases and J 10 bases; bases outside gene matches: 13. This CDR3 contains 16 residues.

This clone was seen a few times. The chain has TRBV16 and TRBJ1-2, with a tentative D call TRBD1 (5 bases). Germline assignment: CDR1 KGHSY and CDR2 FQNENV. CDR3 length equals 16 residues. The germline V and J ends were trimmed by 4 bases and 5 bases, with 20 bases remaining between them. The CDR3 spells CASSLPSGASWYGYTF. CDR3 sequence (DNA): TGTGCCAGCAGCCTTCCAAGCGGGGCAAGTTGGTATGGCTACACCTTC.

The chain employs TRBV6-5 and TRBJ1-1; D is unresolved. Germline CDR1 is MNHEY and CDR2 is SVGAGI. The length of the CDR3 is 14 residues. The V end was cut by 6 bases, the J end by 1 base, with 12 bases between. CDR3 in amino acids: CASRLTSPNTEAFF. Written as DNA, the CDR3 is TGTGCCAGCAGGTTGACTAGCCCGAACACTGAAGCTTTCTTT.

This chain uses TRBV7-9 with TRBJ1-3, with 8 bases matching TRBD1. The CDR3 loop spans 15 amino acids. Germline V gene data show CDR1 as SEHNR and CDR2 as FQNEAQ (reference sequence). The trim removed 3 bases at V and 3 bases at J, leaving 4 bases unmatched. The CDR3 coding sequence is TGTGCCAGCAGCTTGGACAGGGAGGGTGGAAACACCATATATTTT. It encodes CASSLDREGGNTIYF.